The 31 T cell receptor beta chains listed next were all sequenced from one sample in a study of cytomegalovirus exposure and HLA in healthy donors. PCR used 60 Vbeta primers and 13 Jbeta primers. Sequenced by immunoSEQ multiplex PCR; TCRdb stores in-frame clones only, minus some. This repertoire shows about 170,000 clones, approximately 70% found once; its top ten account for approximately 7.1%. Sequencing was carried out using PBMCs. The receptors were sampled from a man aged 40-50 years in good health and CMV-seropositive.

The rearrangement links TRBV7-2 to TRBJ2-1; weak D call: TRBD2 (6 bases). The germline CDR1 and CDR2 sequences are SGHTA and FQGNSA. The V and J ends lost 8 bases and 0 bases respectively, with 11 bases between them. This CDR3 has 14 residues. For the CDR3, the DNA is TGTGCCAGCTTGGGGGGAAGCTCCTACAATGAGCAGTTCTTC. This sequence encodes CASLGGSSYNEQFF.

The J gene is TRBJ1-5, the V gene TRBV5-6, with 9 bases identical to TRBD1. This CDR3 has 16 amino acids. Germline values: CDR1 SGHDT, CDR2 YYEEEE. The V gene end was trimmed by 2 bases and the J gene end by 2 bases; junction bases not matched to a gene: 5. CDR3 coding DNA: TGTGCCAGCAGCTTAGGACAGGGGATGGGCAATCAGCCCCAGCATTTT. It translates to CASSLGQGMGNQPQHF.

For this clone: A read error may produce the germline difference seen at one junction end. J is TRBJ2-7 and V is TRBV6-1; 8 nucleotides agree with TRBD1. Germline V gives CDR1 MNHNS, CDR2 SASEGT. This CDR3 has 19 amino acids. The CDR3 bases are TGTGCCAGCACTGAATTCCCCGCCCTACGGGACAGGAACTCCTACGAGCAGTACTTC. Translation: CASTEFPALRDRNSYEQYF.

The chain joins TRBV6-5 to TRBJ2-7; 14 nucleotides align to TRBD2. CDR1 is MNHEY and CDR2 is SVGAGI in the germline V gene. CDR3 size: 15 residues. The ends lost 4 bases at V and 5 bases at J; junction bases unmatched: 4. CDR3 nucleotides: TGTGCCAGCAGTTCGGGACTAGCGGGGGACCACGAGCAGTACTTC. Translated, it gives CASSSGLAGDHEQYF.

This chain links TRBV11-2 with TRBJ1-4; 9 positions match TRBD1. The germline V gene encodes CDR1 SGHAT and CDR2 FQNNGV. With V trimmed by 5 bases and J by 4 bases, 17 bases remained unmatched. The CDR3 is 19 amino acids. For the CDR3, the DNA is TGTGCCAGCAGCCCAGATTGGTTGGGACAGGGCTCGGATAATGAAAAACTGTTTTTT. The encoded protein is CASSPDWLGQGSDNEKLFF.

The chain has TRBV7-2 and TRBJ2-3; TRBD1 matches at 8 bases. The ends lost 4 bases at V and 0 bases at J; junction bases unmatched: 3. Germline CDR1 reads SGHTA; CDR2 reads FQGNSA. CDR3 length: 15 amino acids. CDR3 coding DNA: TGTGCCAGCAGCTCCAGGACAGGGAGCACAGATACGCAGTATTTT. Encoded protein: CASSSRTGSTDTQYF.

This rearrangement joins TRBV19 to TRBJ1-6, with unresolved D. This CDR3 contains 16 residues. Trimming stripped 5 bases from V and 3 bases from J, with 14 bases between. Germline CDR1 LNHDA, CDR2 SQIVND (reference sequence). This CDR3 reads CASSPTRANYNSPLHF. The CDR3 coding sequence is TGTGCCAGTAGTCCCACCCGAGCAAACTATAATTCACCCCTCCACTTT. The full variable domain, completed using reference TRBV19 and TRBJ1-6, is DGGITQSPKYLFRKEGQNVTLSCEQNLNHDAMYWYRQDPGQGLRLIYYSQIVNDFQKGDIAEGYSVSREKKESFPLTVTSAQKNPTAFYLCASSPTRANYNSPLHFGNGTRLTVT.

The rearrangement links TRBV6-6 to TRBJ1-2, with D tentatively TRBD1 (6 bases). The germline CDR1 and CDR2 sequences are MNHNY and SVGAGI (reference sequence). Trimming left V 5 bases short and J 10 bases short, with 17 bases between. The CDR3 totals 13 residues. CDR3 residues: CASSGQLMGAYTF. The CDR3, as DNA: TGTGCCAGCAGTGGGCAGCTTATGGGGGCCTACACCTTC.

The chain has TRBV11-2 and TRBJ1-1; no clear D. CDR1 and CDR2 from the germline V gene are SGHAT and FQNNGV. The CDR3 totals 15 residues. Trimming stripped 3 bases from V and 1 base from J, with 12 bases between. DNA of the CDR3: TGTGCCAGCAGCTTCGGGATAACCCCGAACACTGAAGCTTTCTTT. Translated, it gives CASSFGITPNTEAFF.

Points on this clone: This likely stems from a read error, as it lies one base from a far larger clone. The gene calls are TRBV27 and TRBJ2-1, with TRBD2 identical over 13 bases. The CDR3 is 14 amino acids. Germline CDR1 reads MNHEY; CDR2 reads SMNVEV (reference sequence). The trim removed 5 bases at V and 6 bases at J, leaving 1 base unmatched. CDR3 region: CASSGTSGVNEQFF. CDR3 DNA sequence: TGTGCCAGCAGTGGGACTAGCGGGGTCAATGAGCAGTTCTTC.

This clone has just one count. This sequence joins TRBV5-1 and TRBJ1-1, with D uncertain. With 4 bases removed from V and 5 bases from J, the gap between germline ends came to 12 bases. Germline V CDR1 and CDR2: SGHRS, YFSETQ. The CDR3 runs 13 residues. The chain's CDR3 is CASSASGETEAFF. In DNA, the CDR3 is TGCGCCAGCAGCGCGTCGGGAGAGACTGAAGCTTTCTTT.

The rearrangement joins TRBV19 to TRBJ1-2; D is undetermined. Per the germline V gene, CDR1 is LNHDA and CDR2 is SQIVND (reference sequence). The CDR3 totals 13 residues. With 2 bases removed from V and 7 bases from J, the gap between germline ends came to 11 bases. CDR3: CASSIMREAGYTF. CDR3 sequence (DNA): TGTGCCAGTAGTATAATGAGGGAGGCTGGCTACACCTTC.

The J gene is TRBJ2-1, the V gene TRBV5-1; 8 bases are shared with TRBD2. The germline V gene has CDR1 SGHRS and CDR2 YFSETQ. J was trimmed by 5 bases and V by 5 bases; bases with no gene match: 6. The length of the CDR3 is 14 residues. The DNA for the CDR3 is TGCGCCAGCAGTCCGGGGGGGTTAAACAATGAGCAGTTCTTC. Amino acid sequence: CASSPGGLNNEQFF.

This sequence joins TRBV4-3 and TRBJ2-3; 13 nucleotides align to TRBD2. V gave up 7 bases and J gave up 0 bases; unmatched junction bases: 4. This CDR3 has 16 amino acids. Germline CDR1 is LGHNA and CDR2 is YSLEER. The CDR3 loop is CASTPGLAGSTDTQYF. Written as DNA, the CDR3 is TGCGCCAGCACCCCGGGACTAGCGGGGAGCACAGATACGCAGTATTTT.

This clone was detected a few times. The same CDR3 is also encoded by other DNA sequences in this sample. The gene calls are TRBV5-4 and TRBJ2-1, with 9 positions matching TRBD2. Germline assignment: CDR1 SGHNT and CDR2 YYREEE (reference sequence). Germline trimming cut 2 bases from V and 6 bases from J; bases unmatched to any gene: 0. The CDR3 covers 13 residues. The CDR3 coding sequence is TGTGCCAGCAGCTTAGCGGGGGGCAATGAGCAGTTCTTC. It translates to CASSLAGGNEQFF.

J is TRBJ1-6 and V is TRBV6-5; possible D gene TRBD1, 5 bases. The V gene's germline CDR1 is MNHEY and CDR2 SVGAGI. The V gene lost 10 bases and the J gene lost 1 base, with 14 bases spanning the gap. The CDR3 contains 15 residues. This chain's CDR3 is CATSPGGSYNSPLHF. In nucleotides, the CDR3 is TGTGCCACCTCCCCCGGGGGTTCCTATAATTCACCCCTCCACTTT.

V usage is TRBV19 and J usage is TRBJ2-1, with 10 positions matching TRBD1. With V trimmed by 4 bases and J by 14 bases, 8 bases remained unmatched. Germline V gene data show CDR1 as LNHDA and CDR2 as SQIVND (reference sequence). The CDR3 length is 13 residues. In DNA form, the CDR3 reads TGTGCCAGTAGTAAATCCCGGGACAGGGGAAAGTTCTTC. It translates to CASSKSRDRGKFF.

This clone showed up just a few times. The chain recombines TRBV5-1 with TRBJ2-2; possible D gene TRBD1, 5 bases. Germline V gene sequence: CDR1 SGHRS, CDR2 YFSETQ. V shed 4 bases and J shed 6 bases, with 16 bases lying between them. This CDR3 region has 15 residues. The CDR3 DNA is TGCGCCAGCAGCCTAGGGGCTTTTTCTCCCGGGGAGCTGTTTTTT. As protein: CASSLGAFSPGELFF.

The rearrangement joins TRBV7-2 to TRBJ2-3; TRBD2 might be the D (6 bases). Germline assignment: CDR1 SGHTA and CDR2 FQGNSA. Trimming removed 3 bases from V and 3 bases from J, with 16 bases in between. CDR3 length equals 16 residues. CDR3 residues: CASSFGSGVRTDTQYF. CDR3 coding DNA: TGTGCCAGCAGCTTTGGTTCGGGGGTACGTACAGATACGCAGTATTTT.

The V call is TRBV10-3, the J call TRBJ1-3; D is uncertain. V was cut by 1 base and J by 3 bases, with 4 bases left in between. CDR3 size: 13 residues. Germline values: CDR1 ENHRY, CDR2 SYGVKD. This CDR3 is CAISEYRGNTIYF. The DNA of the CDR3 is TGTGCCATCAGTGAGTATCGTGGAAACACCATATATTTT.

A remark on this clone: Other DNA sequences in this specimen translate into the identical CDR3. The CDR3 region has the DNA TGTGCCAGCAGCTTAGAGACTGGTTCCTACGAGCAGTACTTC. Protein sequence: CASSLETGSYEQYF. V and J are TRBV7-9 and TRBJ2-7; D is uncertain. This CDR3 region has 14 residues. V lost 1 base to trimming and J lost 1 base, with 8 bases between them. Germline lookup yields CDR1 SEHNR and CDR2 FQNEAQ (reference sequence).

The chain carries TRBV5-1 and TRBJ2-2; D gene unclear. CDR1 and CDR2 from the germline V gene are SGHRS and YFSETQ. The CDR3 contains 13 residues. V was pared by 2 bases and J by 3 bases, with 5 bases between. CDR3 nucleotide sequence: TGCGCCAGCAGCTTAGAGTACACCGGGGAGCTGTTTTTT. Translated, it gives CASSLEYTGELFF.

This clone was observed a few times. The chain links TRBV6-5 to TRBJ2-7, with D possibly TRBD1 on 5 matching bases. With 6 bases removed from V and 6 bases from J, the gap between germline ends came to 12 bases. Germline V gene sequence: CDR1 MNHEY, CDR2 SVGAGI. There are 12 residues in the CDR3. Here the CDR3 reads CASRLQGGEQYF. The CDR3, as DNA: TGTGCCAGCAGACTCCAGGGCGGCGAGCAGTACTTC.

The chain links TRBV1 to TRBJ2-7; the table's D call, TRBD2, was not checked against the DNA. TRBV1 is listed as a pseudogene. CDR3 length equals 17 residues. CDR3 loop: CTSSQGGTSGDSYEQYF. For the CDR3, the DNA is TGCACCAGCAGCCAAGGTGGGACTAGCGGGGATTCCTACGAGCAGTACTTC.

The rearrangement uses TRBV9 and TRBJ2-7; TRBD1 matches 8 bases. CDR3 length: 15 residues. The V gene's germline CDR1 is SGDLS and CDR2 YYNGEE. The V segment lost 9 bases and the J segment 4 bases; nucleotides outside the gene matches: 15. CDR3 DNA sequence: TGTGCCACTTCGGGGGACAGGTTTACCTCATACGAGCAGTACTTC. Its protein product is CATSGDRFTSYEQYF.

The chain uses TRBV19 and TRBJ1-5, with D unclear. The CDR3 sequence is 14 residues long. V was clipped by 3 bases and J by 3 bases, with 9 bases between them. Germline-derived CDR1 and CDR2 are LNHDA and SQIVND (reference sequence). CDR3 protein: CASSIPQINQPQHF. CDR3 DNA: TGTGCCAGTAGTATCCCACAGATCAATCAGCCCCAGCATTTT.

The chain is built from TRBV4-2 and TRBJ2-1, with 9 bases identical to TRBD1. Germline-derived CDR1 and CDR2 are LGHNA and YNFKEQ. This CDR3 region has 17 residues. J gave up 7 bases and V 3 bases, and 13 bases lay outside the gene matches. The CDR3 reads CASSHPNRDRVLNEQFF. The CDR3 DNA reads TGTGCCAGCAGCCACCCCAACCGGGACAGGGTGTTAAATGAGCAGTTCTTC.

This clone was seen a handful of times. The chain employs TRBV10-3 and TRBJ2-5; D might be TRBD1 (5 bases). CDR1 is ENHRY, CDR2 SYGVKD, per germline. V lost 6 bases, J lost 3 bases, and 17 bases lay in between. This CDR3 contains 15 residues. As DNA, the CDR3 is TGTGCCATCAGGAAGGGCAGGGTCGTCGAAGAGACCCAGTACTTC. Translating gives CAIRKGRVVEETQYF.

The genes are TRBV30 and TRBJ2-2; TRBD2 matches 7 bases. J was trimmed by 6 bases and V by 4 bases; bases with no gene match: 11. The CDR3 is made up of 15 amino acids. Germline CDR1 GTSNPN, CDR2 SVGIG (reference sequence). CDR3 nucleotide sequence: TGTGCCTGGACATTTCGGGGGGTGCTCCCCGGGGAGCTGTTTTTT. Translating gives CAWTFRGVLPGELFF.

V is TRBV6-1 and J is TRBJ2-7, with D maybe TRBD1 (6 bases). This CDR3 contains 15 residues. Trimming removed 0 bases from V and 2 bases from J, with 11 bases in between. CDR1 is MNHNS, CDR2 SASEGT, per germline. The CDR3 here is CASSEAEEGAYEQYF. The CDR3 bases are TGTGCCAGCAGTGAAGCGGAAGAGGGGGCCTACGAGCAGTACTTC.

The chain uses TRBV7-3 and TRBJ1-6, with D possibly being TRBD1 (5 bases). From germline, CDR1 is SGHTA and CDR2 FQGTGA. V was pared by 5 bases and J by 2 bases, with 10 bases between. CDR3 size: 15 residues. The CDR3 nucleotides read TGTGCCAGCAGCGGTCAGGGCACCTATAATTCACCCCTCCACTTT. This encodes CASSGQGTYNSPLHF.